The subject of this entry is one T cell receptor (beta chain). What it binds is not known. A read error may account for a junction end that differs from germline. A modified ARM-PCR protocol with three rounds of nested PCR amplified TCRbeta. TCRdb reprocessed the multiplex PCR reads via MiXCR and lists one record per CDR3 protein. The repertoire includes fewer than 85,000 distinct CDR3 sequences, around 73% of them detected once, and 28% sits in the top ten. This specimen comes from a study of tumor and adjacent non-tumor tissue in lung cancer. Across the study: Approximately 4.2 million productive TCRbeta reads were obtained per sample on average. Study findings and constraints: TCR diversity was significantly greater in tumor than normal lung tissue.

No cell sorting was done before RNA was extracted from the tissue. This CDR3 has 15 residues. Germline V CDR1 and CDR2: MNHNS, SASEGT. The chain has TRBV6-1 and TRBJ1-5; D is possibly TRBD1 (6 bases). The specimen sequenced was lung tumor tissue. The receptor comes from a man aged 55 to 69 with non-small cell lung cancer. The CDR3 is CASREGGATNRPQHF. CDR3 nucleotide sequence: TGTGCCAGCAGAGAAGGGGGGGCGACCAATCGGCCCCAGCATTTT.